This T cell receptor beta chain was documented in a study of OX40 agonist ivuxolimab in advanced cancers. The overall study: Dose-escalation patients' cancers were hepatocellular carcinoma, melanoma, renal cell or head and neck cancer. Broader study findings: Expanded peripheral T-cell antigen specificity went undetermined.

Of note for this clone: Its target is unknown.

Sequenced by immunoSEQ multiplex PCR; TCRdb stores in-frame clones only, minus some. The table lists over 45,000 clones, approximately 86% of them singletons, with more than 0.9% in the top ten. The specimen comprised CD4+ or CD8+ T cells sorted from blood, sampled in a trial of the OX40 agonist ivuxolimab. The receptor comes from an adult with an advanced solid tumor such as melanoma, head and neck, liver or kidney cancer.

CDR3 sequence (DNA): TGTGCCAGCAGTTCCATGACAGATCCTGGCTACACCTTC. Its protein product is CASSSMTDPGYTF. The chain has TRBV6-5 and TRBJ1-2; tentative D call: TRBD1 (5 bases). This CDR3 comprises 13 residues. The germline CDR1 and CDR2 sequences are MNHEY and SVGAGI. V lost 4 bases, J lost 7 bases, and 13 bases lay in between.